These 11 T cell receptor beta chains were sequenced from one sample in a study of cytomegalovirus exposure and HLA in healthy donors. The PCR ran on 60 Vbeta and 13 Jbeta primers. The table came from immunoSEQ multiplex PCR; TCRdb's copy has only in-frame clones and leaves some out. Of 310,000 or so clones listed, about 90% were seen once; the top ten hold less than 2.5%. The source material was PBMCs. The receptors stem from a woman aged 18-29 years in good health and CMV-seronegative.

This clone has more than one count but fewer than ten. The rearrangement uses TRBV9 and TRBJ1-1; D is ambiguous. CDR3 size: 15 residues. Between the trimmed V and J ends, which lost 4 bases and 0 bases, there was a span of 13 bases. Germline V gene sequence: CDR1 SGDLS, CDR2 YYNGEE. CDR3 loop: CASSPDTHMNTEAFF. The CDR3, as DNA: TGTGCCAGCAGCCCCGACACGCACATGAACACTGAAGCTTTCTTT.

The rearrangement uses TRBV6-5 and TRBJ2-7; 10 bases are a match to TRBD2. V lost 0 bases, J lost 2 bases, and 4 bases stayed unmatched. The length of the CDR3 is 16 residues. The V gene's germline CDR1 is MNHEY and CDR2 SVGAGI. The CDR3 here is CASSYSRLAGAYEQYF. The CDR3 region has the DNA TGTGCCAGCAGTTACTCGAGGCTAGCGGGGGCCTACGAGCAGTACTTC.

This sequence joins TRBV27 and TRBJ2-3, with D perhaps TRBD2 (5 bases). Per the germline V gene, CDR1 is MNHEY and CDR2 is SMNVEV (reference sequence). Trimming pared 6 bases from V and 8 bases from J, leaving 12 bases between. This CDR3 spans 12 amino acids. CDR3 region: CASRRVDGTQYF. The CDR3 DNA sequence: TGTGCCAGCAGGAGGGTCGACGGTACGCAGTATTTT.

The chain uses TRBV27 and TRBJ1-2; TRBD1 is a possible D gene (6 bases). Germline V gene sequence: CDR1 MNHEY, CDR2 SMNVEV (reference sequence). The CDR3 length is 14 residues. The V gene lost 6 bases and the J gene lost 4 bases, with 15 bases spanning the gap. The CDR3 is CASSQNRDIYGYTF. In DNA form, the CDR3 reads TGTGCCAGCAGCCAAAACAGGGACATCTATGGCTACACCTTC.

CDR3 bases: TGTGCCAGCAGCACTACAGGGGTTGGGCAGCCCCAGCATTTT. Amino acids: CASSTTGVGQPQHF. The chain joins TRBV5-4 to TRBJ1-5; 7 nucleotides line up with TRBD1. CDR3 length: 14 amino acids. CDR1 is SGHNT, CDR2 YYREEE, per germline (reference sequence). The V segment lost 4 bases and the J segment 7 bases; nucleotides outside the gene matches: 8. Supplemented by reference TRBV5-4 and TRBJ1-5, the full variable domain reads ETGVTQSPTHLIKTRGQQVTLRCSSQSGHNTVSWYQQALGQGPQFIFQYYREEENGRGNFPPRFSGLQFPNYSSELNVNALELDDSALYLCASSTTGVGQPQHFGDGTRLSIL.

The chain employs TRBV5-1 and TRBJ1-4; possibly TRBD1 for D (6 bases). The CDR3 is made up of 14 amino acids. Trimming shortened V by 4 bases and J by 3 bases, and 10 bases separated the two germline ends. The germline V gene has CDR1 SGHRS and CDR2 YFSETQ. The CDR3 bases are TGCGCCAGCAGCGTGGGGGCTGCTAATGAAAAACTGTTTTTT. This translates into CASSVGAANEKLFF.

The CDR3 region has the DNA TGTGCCAGCAGCGGGGGGACTAGCGGGGGAGATACGCAGTATTTT. It yields the protein CASSGGTSGGDTQYF. V gene TRBV9 combines with J gene TRBJ2-3; 14 bases line up with TRBD2. Germline CDR1 SGDLS, CDR2 YYNGEE. The CDR3 runs to 15 residues. Unmatched junction bases numbered 2, after V lost 3 bases and J lost 5 bases.

This chain joins TRBV9 and TRBJ1-3; D gene uncertain. CDR1 and CDR2 (germline): SGDLS, YYNGEE. Deletions cut 4 bases from V and 4 bases from J, with 6 bases between. This CDR3 comprises 12 residues. The DNA for the CDR3 is TGTGCCAGCAGCCCCCAGGGAAACACCATATATTTT. Translation: CASSPQGNTIYF.

The chain combines TRBV15 with TRBJ1-5, with D possibly being TRBD1 (6 bases). Germline values: CDR1 LNHNV, CDR2 YYDKDF (reference sequence). V gave up 7 bases and J gave up 4 bases, with 20 bases separating them. The CDR3 runs 16 residues. The CDR3 DNA is TGTGCCACCACTCTCTCAGGGGATATTGGAAATCAGCCCCAGCATTTT. Its protein is CATTLSGDIGNQPQHF.

There are a few counts of this clone. The chain recombines TRBV5-6 with TRBJ1-1; 7 bases agree with TRBD1. The CDR3 has 15 residues. V shed 1 base and J 4 bases; nucleotides not matched to a gene: 7. Germline assignment: CDR1 SGHDT and CDR2 YYEEEE. CDR3 sequence: CASSLMDRMGTEAFF. The CDR3 bases are TGTGCCAGCAGCTTGATGGACAGGATGGGCACTGAAGCTTTCTTT.

This clone was recorded once. V gene TRBV7-8 combines with J gene TRBJ2-7; D call uncertain. Trimming removed 0 bases at V and 2 bases at J, with 8 bases between. The CDR3 contains 14 residues. The germline V gene has CDR1 SGHVS and CDR2 FQNEAQ. The DNA of the CDR3 is TGTGCCAGCAGCTTAGCGTTAATCGCCTACGAGCAGTACTTC. The encoded protein is CASSLALIAYEQYF. The entire variable domain, with the rest obtained from reference TRBV7-8 and TRBJ2-7, is as follows: GAGVSQSPRYKVAKRGQDVALRCDPISGHVSLFWYQQALGQGPEFLTYFQNEAQLDKSGLPSDRFFAERPEGSVSTLKIQRTQQEDSAVYLCASSLALIAYEQYFGPGTRLTVT.